The 26 T cell receptor beta chains listed next were all sequenced from one sample in a study of response to subunit inactivated influenza vaccine. One entry per CDR3 protein results from TCRdb running MiXCR on the RT-PCR reads. Here the sample spans around 170,000 distinct CDR3 sequences, about 11% being singletons. Sequenced here: CD8+ T cells sorted from PBMCs, sampled around 25 months after vaccination. The receptors were gathered from a man aged 50-75 years who received an inactivated influenza vaccine.

CDR3 coding DNA: TGTGCCAGCAGTGGAGTCGGGGGGGCATACAATGAGCAGTTCTTC. Amino acids: CASSGVGGAYNEQFF. The chain couples TRBV6-1 to TRBJ2-1, with 8 positions matching TRBD2. Germline CDR1 MNHNS, CDR2 SASEGT. Trimming took 4 bases from V and 4 from J; bases not matched to a gene: 6. The CDR3 consists of 15 residues.

This clonotype has more than one count but fewer than ten. The chain employs TRBV27 and TRBJ2-1, with D perhaps TRBD2 (5 bases). Germline V lookup: CDR1 MNHEY, CDR2 SMNVEV (reference sequence). The CDR3 consists of 15 residues. V dropped 2 bases and J dropped 3 bases, with 11 bases sitting between them. The CDR3 DNA reads TGTGCCAGCAGTTTAGGAGACGGGAACTACAATGAGCAGTTCTTC. Its protein product is CASSLGDGNYNEQFF.

At least ten counts were recorded for this clonotype. The rearrangement uses TRBV12-3 or TRBV12-4 and TRBJ2-2; D gene uncertain. Trimming shortened V by 5 bases and J by 7 bases, and 8 bases separated the two germline ends. The CDR3 has 12 residues. CDR3 amino acids: CASSPPLGELFF. The CDR3, as DNA: TGTGCCAGCAGTCCGCCCCTCGGGGAGCTGTTTTTT.

The gene calls are TRBV7-2 and TRBJ2-1; D is unclear. The ends were cut back, 3 bases at V and 0 bases at J, with 9 bases in the middle. Germline CDR1 reads SGHTA; CDR2 reads FQGNSA. The CDR3 has 15 amino acids. The CDR3 nucleotides read TGTGCCAGCAGCTTCGAGCAGAGCTCCTACAATGAGCAGTTCTTC. Translated: CASSFEQSSYNEQFF.

This clonotype occurred a few times. The rearrangement links TRBV20-1 to TRBJ1-5; a possible D gene is TRBD1 (5 bases). The CDR3 covers 17 residues. Germline lookup yields CDR1 DFQATT and CDR2 SNEGSKA (reference sequence). Deletions cut 0 bases from V and 0 bases from J, with 15 bases between. This CDR3 reads CSARDSKGQSSNQPQHF. The CDR3 DNA follows: TGCAGTGCTAGAGATTCTAAGGGGCAGAGTAGCAATCAGCCCCAGCATTTT.

The genes are TRBV12-3 or TRBV12-4 and TRBJ2-7; D is undetermined. The CDR3 spans 12 residues. V was shortened by 4 bases and J by 7 bases, with 11 bases between the two germline ends. As DNA, the CDR3 is TGTGCCAGCAGTTCCCGTCTCTTAGAGCAGTACTTC. Amino acid sequence: CASSSRLLEQYF.

This clonotype appeared a few times. This chain uses TRBV21-1 with TRBJ2-2; the D call in the table, TRBD2, was not verified against the DNA. TRBV21-1 is labeled a pseudogene. The length of the CDR3 is 19 residues. The CDR3 region is CASSNMRLAGGPNTGELFF. In DNA form, the CDR3 reads TGTGCCAGCAGCAATATGAGACTAGCGGGGGGCCCGAACACCGGGGAGCTGTTTTTT.

This rearrangement joins TRBV6-1 to TRBJ2-1, with D tentatively TRBD2 (6 bases). The germline V gene has CDR1 MNHNS and CDR2 SASEGT. There are 15 residues in the CDR3. Trimming shortened V by 6 bases and J by 9 bases, and 21 bases separated the two germline ends. For the CDR3, the DNA is TGTGCCAGCAGATTTTGGGACTCCTCCCTTTTTGAGCAGTTCTTC. This sequence encodes CASRFWDSSLFEQFF.

The chain employs TRBV24-1 and TRBJ2-3, with TRBD1 as a possible D gene (6 bases). The length of the CDR3 is 17 residues. With 4 bases removed from V and 2 bases from J, the gap between germline ends came to 18 bases. The V gene's germline CDR1 is KGHDR and CDR2 SFDVKD. CDR3: CATSDPGQSQDTDTQYF. The CDR3 bases are TGTGCCACCAGTGACCCTGGACAGTCACAAGACACAGATACGCAGTATTTT.

This clonotype was seen ten or more times. The chain is built from TRBV29-1 and TRBJ2-7; no reliable D call. Germline-derived CDR1 and CDR2 are SQVTM and ANQGSEA. The length of the CDR3 is 12 residues. The V end was cut by 7 bases, the J end by 1 base, with 11 bases between. The CDR3 DNA reads TGCAGCGCCGGTCAAAGTTCCTACGAGCAGTACTTC. It codes for CSAGQSSYEQYF.

This clonotype has only a few counts. The V call is TRBV20-1, the J call TRBJ2-7, with no clear D. Germline CDR1 DFQATT, CDR2 SNEGSKA (reference sequence). The CDR3 contains 13 residues. V lost 0 bases to trimming and J lost 2 bases, with 8 bases between them. The CDR3 sequence: CSARDMGTYEQYF. As DNA, the CDR3 is TGCAGTGCTAGAGACATGGGCACCTACGAGCAGTACTTC.

At least ten counts were recorded for this clonotype. The V call is TRBV7-6, the J call TRBJ2-1, with D possibly matching TRBD2 (5 bases). V dropped 1 base and J dropped 0 bases, with 16 bases sitting between them. This CDR3 region has 18 residues. Germline lookup yields CDR1 SGHVS and CDR2 FNYEAQ. CDR3 residues: CASSLDPLRGSSYNEQFF. In nucleotides, the CDR3 is TGTGCCAGCAGCTTAGATCCATTACGGGGAAGCTCCTACAATGAGCAGTTCTTC.

This clonotype has a count of ten or more. The V call is TRBV29-1, the J call TRBJ2-2; tentative D call: TRBD1 (5 bases). Germline values: CDR1 SQVTM, CDR2 ANQGSEA. This CDR3 comprises 12 residues. Trimming took 4 bases from V and 4 from J, leaving 7 bases between them. The chain's CDR3 is CSVVRATGELFF. DNA of the CDR3: TGCAGCGTTGTCAGGGCCACCGGGGAGCTGTTTTTT.

The chain recombines TRBV19 with TRBJ2-5; 7 bases agree with TRBD1. CDR3 size: 13 residues. J was trimmed by 3 bases and V by 8 bases; bases with no gene match: 6. The V gene's germline CDR1 is LNHDA and CDR2 SQIVND (reference sequence). In DNA, the CDR3 is TGTGCCAGTCGAGGGACAGCGGAAGAGACCCAGTACTTC. Translation: CASRGTAEETQYF.

This clonotype was seen repeatedly, ten times or more. The gene calls are TRBV4-2 and TRBJ2-7, with D perhaps TRBD2 (6 bases). In germline, CDR1 is LGHNA, CDR2 YNFKEQ. The CDR3 spans 13 residues. Trimming shortened V by 4 bases and J by 3 bases, and 10 bases separated the two germline ends. CDR3 residues: CASSPGLYYEQYF. Here the CDR3 DNA reads TGTGCCAGCAGCCCGGGACTCTACTACGAGCAGTACTTC.

This clonotype was picked up a small number of times. CDR3 protein: CASSQGEGPEAFF. The CDR3, as DNA: TGTGCCAGCAGCCAAGGAGAGGGTCCCGAAGCTTTCTTT. V gene TRBV3-1 combines with J gene TRBJ1-1; D is ambiguous. CDR3 length: 13 amino acids. The V end was cut by 1 base, the J end by 8 bases, with 11 bases between. In germline, CDR1 is LGHDT, CDR2 YNNKEL (reference sequence).

Points on this clonotype: One junction end does not reproduce the germline sequence, and a read error may be involved. The chain carries TRBV3-1 and TRBJ1-2, with 8 bases fitting TRBD1. The CDR3 sequence is 17 residues long. Germline CDR1 reads LGHDT; CDR2 reads YNNKEL (reference sequence). Here the CDR3 DNA reads TGTGCCAGCACCCAAGCCTCGGCAGGGGGCTTCGTCTATGGCTACACCTTC. Amino acid sequence: CASTQASAGGFVYGYTF.

This clonotype was seen at least ten times. The chain uses TRBV20-1 and TRBJ2-3, with unresolved D. Deletions cut 0 bases from V and 4 bases from J, with 5 bases between. The CDR3 is made up of 12 amino acids. From germline, CDR1 is DFQATT and CDR2 SNEGSKA (reference sequence). This CDR3 reads CSARDPPDTQYF. CDR3 nucleotide sequence: TGCAGTGCTAGAGATCCCCCAGATACGCAGTATTTT.

This clonotype was observed a handful of times. The CDR3 spells CASTDQGGDTEAFF. DNA of the CDR3: TGTGCCAGCACCGACCAGGGTGGAGACACTGAAGCTTTCTTT. The genes are TRBV6-2 or TRBV6-3 and TRBJ1-1; perhaps TRBD1 as D (5 bases). V lost 7 bases and J 3 bases, leaving 15 bases between the germline ends. CDR1 and CDR2 (germline): MNHEY, SVGEGT. The length of the CDR3 is 14 residues.

This chain uses TRBV5-1 with TRBJ2-1, with D unclear. Germline CDR1 reads SGHRS; CDR2 reads YFSETQ. The length of the CDR3 is 11 residues. V lost 0 bases to trimming and J lost 9 bases, with 4 bases between them. The CDR3 region is CASSLAVEQFF. The CDR3 coding sequence is TGCGCCAGCAGCTTGGCCGTTGAGCAGTTCTTC.

This clonotype was detected a few times. V is TRBV10-3 and J is TRBJ2-1, with a possible D match to TRBD2 (5 bases). The germline CDR1 and CDR2 sequences are ENHRY and SYGVKD. This CDR3 is built from 15 residues. V was trimmed by 2 bases and J by 7 bases, leaving 15 bases between them. CDR3 residues: CAISEVAGLLNEQFF. CDR3 coding DNA: TGTGCCATCAGTGAGGTCGCGGGCTTGCTTAATGAGCAGTTCTTC.

This CDR3 reads CASSQRQFTNTGELFF. CDR3 in DNA: TGTGCCAGCAGCCAAAGACAGTTCACGAACACCGGGGAGCTGTTTTTT. The chain joins TRBV7-9 to TRBJ2-2; TRBD1 is a possible D gene (5 bases). With 5 bases removed from V and 0 bases from J, the gap between germline ends came to 13 bases. The CDR3 runs 16 residues. Germline loops: CDR1 SEHNR, CDR2 FQNEAQ (reference sequence).

This clonotype was seen a handful of times. The rearrangement uses TRBV12-3 or TRBV12-4 and TRBJ1-1; no clear D. Trimming took 5 bases from V and 0 from J, leaving 10 bases between them. CDR3 length: 14 residues. For the CDR3, the DNA is TGTGCCAGCAGTACAGCGTTTATGAACACTGAAGCTTTCTTT. It specifies CASSTAFMNTEAFF.

In its sample, this clonotype was seen a few times. The rearrangement links TRBV27 to TRBJ2-2, with TRBD2 identical over 9 bases. This CDR3 region has 15 residues. V lost 6 bases to trimming and J lost 4 bases; unmatched junction nucleotides: 6. Looked up from germline, CDR1 is MNHEY and CDR2 is SMNVEV (reference sequence). In DNA form, the CDR3 reads TGTGCCAGCAGGAATAGCGGGGGAGGCACCGGGGAGCTGTTTTTT. Residues: CASRNSGGGTGELFF.

This chain joins TRBV15 and TRBJ1-1; tentatively, D is TRBD1 (5 bases). This CDR3 contains 15 residues. The V and J ends lost 2 bases and 8 bases respectively, with 18 bases between them. Germline loops: CDR1 LNHNV, CDR2 YYDKDF (reference sequence). CDR3 residues: CATSRSRNGGGEAFF. The CDR3 nucleotides read TGTGCCACCAGCAGATCGAGAAATGGGGGGGGAGAAGCTTTCTTT.

The CDR3 region has the DNA TGTGCCAGCAGTCCGAATCCCAGGGGGCCGGGAGAGACCCAGTACTTC. Residues: CASSPNPRGPGETQYF. The chain carries TRBV6-1 and TRBJ2-5, with TRBD1 identical over 8 bases. The CDR3 has 16 amino acids. Germline loops: CDR1 MNHNS, CDR2 SASEGT. J gave up 4 bases and V 5 bases, and 12 bases lay outside the gene matches.